This TCR beta chain was observed in a study of blood T cell repertoires in COVID-19. For the study at large: Sample material is recorded as cDNA or gDNA derived from T cells, B-cell-depleted T cells, or PBMCs.

This CDR3 is built from 15 residues. V lost 2 bases and J lost 4, with 14 bases in between. Germline V gene sequence: CDR1 SNHLY, CDR2 FYNNEI. TCRdb's table, derived via immunoSEQ multiplex PCR, lists solely in-frame clones and lacks some. The data contain about 70,000 clones, around 80% of them singletons. The TCR was taken from a man of 80 years or more with acute or convalescent COVID-19. Specimen: peripheral blood. The J gene is TRBJ1-2, the V gene TRBV2; no definite D call. CDR3 protein: CASSETLRVGYGYTF. For the CDR3, the DNA is TGTGCCAGCAGTGAAACTCTCCGGGTGGGCTATGGCTACACCTTC.